This record looks at one T cell receptor (beta chain) sequence and its context. What it binds is unknown. cDNA libraries for TRB were generated by 5' RACE incorporating UMI labels. No DNA is given; TCRdb re-called the 5' RACE reads and lists each CDR3 protein once. The sample shows 50,000 to 65,000 distinct CDR3 sequences, and about 0.78% sits with its ten largest clones. These data come from a study of CXCR3-negative and CXCR3-positive naive CD8 T cells. Findings and limits, study-wide: Comparably high diversity was seen in both naive subsets, and much lower diversity in memory CD8+ cells. Naive cells positive for CXCR3 carried more hydrophobic TRB CDR3s than CXCR3-negative ones. Most assays were run on fresh PBMCs (CXCR3 expression partially decreased after cryopreservation). Comparison of naive subsets found surface CD5 to be comparable, and TCR strength was inferred on the basis of TRB CDR3 properties.

This CDR3 comprises 13 residues. In germline, CDR1 is SQVTM, CDR2 ANQGSEA. This sequence originates from a human donor in good health. Some clones in this sample may be carry-over from other donors' samples. The chain links TRBV29-1 to TRBJ2-3; the TCRdb call, TRBD1, lacks DNA for checking. Source material: naive CXCR3+ CD8+ T cells from blood. Subset given: CD45RO-CCR7+CD27+CD95- naive CD8+ T cells expressing CXCR3 (TNR3+). The CDR3 region is CSGDQLTGNTQYF.